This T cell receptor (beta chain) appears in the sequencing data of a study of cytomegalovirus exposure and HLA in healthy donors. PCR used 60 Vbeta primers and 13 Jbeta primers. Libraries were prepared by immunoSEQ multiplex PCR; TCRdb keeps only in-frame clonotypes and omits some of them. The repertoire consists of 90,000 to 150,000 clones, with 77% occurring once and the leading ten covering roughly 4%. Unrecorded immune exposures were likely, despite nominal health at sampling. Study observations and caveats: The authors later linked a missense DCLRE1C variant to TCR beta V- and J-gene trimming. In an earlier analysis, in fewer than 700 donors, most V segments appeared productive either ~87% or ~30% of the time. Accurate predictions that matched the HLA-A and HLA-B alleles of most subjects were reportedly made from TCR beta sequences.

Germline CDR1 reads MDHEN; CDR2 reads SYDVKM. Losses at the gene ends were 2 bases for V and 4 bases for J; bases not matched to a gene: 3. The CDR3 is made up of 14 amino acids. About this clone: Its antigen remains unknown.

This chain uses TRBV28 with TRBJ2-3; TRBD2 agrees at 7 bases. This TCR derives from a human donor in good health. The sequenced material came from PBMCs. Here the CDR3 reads CASSLGEGADTQYF. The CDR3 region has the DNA TGTGCCAGCAGTTTAGGGGAGGGCGCAGATACGCAGTATTTT.